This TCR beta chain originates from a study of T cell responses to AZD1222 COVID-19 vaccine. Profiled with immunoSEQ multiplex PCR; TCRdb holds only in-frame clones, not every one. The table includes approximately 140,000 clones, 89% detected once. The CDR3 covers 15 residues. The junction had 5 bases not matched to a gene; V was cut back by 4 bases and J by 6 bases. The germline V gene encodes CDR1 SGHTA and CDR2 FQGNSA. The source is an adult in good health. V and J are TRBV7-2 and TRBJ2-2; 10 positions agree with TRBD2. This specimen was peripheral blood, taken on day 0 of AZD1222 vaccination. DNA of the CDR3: TGTGCCAGCAGCTACCTAGCGGGGGCGTCCGGGGAGCTGTTTTTT. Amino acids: CASSYLAGASGELFF.